This TCR beta chain was sequenced for a study of cytomegalovirus exposure and HLA in healthy donors. Primers for the PCR totalled 60 Vbeta and 13 Jbeta. The assay was immunoSEQ multiplex PCR, and TCRdb's table has in-frame clones only and misses some. Among about 210,000 clones, around four fifths were seen once, and the ten largest hold 10%. CDR1 and CDR2 (germline): MNHNS, SASEGT. Trimming took 10 bases from V and 5 from J; bases not matched to a gene: 15. The CDR3 totals 15 residues. The sequence derives from a woman aged 50 to 60 in good health and CMV-seropositive. Sequencing used PBMCs. The chain employs TRBV6-1 and TRBJ2-5, with 8 bases fitting TRBD1. CDR3 DNA sequence: TGTGCCACCAGGACAGGGAGGAGGTTTCGGGAGACCCAGTACTTC. Translation gives CATRTGRRFRETQYF.